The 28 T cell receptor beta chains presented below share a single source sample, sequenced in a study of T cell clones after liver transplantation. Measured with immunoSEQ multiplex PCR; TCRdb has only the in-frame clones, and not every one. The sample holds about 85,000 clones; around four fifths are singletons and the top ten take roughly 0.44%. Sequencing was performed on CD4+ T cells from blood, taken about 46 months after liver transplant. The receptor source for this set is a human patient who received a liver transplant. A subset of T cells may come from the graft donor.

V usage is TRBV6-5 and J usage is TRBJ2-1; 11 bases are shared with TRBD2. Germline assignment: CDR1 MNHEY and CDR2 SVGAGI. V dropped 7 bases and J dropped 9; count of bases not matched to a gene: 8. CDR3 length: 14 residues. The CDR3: CASIPGLAVGEQFF. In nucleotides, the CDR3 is TGTGCCAGCATCCCGGGACTAGCGGTGGGTGAGCAGTTCTTC.

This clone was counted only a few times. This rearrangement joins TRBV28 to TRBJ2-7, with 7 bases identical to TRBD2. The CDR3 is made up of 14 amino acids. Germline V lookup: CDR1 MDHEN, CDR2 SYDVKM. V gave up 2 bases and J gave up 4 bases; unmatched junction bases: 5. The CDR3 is CASSLGGLPYEQYF. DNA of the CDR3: TGTGCCAGCAGTTTAGGGGGACTACCATACGAGCAGTACTTC.

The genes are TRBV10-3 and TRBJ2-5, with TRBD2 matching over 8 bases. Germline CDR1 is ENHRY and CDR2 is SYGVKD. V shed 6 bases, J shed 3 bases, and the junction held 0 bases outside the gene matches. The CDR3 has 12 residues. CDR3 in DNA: TGTGCCATCAGAGCGGGAGAAGAGACCCAGTACTTC. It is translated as CAIRAGEETQYF.

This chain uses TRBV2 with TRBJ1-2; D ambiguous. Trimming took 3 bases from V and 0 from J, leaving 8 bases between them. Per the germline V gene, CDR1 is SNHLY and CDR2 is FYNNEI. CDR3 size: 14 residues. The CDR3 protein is CASSDWITNYGYTF. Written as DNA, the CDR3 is TGTGCCAGCAGTGATTGGATTACTAACTATGGCTACACCTTC.

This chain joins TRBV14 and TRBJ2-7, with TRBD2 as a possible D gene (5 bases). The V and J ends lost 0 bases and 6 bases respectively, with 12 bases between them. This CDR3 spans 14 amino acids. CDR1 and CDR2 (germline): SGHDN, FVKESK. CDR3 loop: CASSQDRYSGEQYF. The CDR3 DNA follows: TGTGCCAGCAGCCAAGATCGATACAGCGGCGAGCAGTACTTC.

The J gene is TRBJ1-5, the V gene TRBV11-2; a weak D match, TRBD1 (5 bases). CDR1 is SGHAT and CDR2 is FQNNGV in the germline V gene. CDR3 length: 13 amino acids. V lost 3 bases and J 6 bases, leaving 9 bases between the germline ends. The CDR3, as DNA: TGTGCCAGCAGCTTCCGACAGCTTCAGCCCCAGCATTTT. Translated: CASSFRQLQPQHF.

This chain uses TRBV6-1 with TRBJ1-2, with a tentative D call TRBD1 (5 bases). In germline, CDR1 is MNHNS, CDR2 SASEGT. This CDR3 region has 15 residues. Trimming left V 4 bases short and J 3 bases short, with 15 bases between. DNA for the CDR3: TGTGCCAGCAGTGGCACCGGGACGGCGGACTATGGCTACACCTTC. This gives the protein CASSGTGTADYGYTF.

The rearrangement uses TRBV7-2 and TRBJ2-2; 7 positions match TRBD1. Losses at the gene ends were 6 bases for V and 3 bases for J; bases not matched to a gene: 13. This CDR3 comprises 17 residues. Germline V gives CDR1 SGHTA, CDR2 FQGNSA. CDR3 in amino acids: CASSFTGEITYTGELFF. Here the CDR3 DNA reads TGTGCCAGCAGTTTCACAGGGGAGATCACTTACACCGGGGAGCTGTTTTTT.

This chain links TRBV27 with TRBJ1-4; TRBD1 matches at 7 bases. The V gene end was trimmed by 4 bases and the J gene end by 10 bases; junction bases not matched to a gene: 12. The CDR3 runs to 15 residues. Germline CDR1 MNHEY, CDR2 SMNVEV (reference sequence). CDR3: CASSSSPRQGGKLFF. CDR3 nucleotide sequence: TGTGCCAGCAGTTCCTCCCCTCGACAGGGCGGAAAACTGTTTTTT.

CDR3 residues: CASIRALSGDTQYF. In DNA, the CDR3 is TGTGCCAGCATTCGAGCCCTAAGCGGAGATACGCAGTATTTT. The rearrangement joins TRBV28 to TRBJ2-3; D might be TRBD2 (5 bases). Trimming removed 7 bases at V and 5 bases at J, with 16 bases between. Germline CDR1 and CDR2: MDHEN and SYDVKM. The CDR3 loop spans 14 amino acids.

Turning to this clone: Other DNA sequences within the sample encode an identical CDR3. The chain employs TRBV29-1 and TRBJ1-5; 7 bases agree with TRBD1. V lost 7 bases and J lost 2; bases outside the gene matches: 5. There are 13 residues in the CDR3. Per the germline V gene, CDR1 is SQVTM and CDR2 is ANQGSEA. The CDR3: CSASGGGNQPQHF. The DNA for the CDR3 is TGCAGCGCATCAGGGGGAGGCAATCAGCCCCAGCATTTT.

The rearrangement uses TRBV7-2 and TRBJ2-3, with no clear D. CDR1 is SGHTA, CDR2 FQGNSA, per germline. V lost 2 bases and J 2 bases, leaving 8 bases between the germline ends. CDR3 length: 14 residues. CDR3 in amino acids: CASSLRRDTDTQYF. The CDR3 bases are TGTGCCAGCAGCTTACGGAGAGACACAGATACGCAGTATTTT.

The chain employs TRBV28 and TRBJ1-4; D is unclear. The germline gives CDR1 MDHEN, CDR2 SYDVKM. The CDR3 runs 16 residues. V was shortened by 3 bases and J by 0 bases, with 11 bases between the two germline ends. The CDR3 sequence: CASSFGKFSTNEKLFF. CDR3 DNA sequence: TGTGCCAGCAGTTTCGGAAAGTTCTCAACTAATGAAAAACTGTTTTTT.

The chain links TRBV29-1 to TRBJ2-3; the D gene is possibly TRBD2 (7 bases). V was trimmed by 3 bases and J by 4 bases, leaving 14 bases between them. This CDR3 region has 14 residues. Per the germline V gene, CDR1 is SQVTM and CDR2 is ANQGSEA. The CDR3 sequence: CSVEGGAGADTQYF. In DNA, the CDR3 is TGCAGCGTTGAGGGGGGGGCAGGCGCAGATACGCAGTATTTT.

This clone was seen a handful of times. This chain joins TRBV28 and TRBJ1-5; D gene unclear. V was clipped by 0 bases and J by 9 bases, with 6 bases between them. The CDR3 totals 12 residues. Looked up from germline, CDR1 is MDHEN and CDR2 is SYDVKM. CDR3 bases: TGTGCCAGCAGTTTATGGGGAGGGCCCCAGCATTTT. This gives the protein CASSLWGGPQHF.

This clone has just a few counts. CDR3 DNA: TGTGCCAGTAGTACCTATCGAGGGAGCAATCAGCCCCAGCATTTT. Amino acids: CASSTYRGSNQPQHF. The V and J genes are TRBV19 and TRBJ1-5; no clear D gene. The germline V gene encodes CDR1 LNHDA and CDR2 SQIVND (reference sequence). V lost 4 bases and J lost 1, with 11 bases in between. The CDR3 length is 15 residues. Combining the CDR3 with reference TRBV19 and TRBJ1-5 gives the whole variable domain DGGITQSPKYLFRKEGQNVTLSCEQNLNHDAMYWYRQDPGQGLRLIYYSQIVNDFQKGDIAEGYSVSREKKESFPLTVTSAQKNPTAFYLCASSTYRGSNQPQHFGDGTRLSIL.

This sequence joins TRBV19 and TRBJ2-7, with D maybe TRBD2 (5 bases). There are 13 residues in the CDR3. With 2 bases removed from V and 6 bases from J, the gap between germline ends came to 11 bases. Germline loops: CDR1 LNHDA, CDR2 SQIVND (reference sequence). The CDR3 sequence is CASSIRRGSEQYF. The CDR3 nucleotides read TGTGCCAGTAGTATAAGACGAGGGAGCGAGCAGTACTTC. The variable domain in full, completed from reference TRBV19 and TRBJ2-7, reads DGGITQSPKYLFRKEGQNVTLSCEQNLNHDAMYWYRQDPGQGLRLIYYSQIVNDFQKGDIAEGYSVSREKKESFPLTVTSAQKNPTAFYLCASSIRRGSEQYFGPGTRLTVT.

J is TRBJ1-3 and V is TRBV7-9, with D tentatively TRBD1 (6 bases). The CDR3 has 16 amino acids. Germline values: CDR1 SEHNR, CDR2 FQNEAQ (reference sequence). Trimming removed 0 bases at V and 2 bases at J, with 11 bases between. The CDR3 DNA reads TGTGCCAGCAGCTTAGCCCAACCAGGGGCTGGAAACACCATATATTTT. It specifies CASSLAQPGAGNTIYF. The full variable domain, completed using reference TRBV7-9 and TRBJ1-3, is DTGVSQNPRHKITKRGQNVTFRCDPISEHNRLYWYRQTLGQGPEFLTYFQNEAQLEKSRLLSDRFSAERPKGSFSTLEIQRTEQGDSAMYLCASSLAQPGAGNTIYFGEGSWLTVV.

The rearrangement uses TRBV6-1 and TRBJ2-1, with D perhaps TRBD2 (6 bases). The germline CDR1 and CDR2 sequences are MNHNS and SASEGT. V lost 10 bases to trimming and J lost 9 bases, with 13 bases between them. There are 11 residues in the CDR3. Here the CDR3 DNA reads TGTGCCATCCTAGGGAGGATTGAGCAGTTCTTC. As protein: CAILGRIEQFF.

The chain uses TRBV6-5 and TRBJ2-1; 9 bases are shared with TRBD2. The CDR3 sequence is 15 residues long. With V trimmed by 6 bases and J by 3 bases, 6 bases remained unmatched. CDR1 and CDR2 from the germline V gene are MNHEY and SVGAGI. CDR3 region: CASRTSGLYYNEQFF. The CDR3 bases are TGTGCCAGCAGAACTAGCGGGCTTTACTACAATGAGCAGTTCTTC.

As DNA, the CDR3 is TGTGCCAGCAGTTTAACCGCGGGGACACCCCAAGAGACCCAGTACTTC. This gives the protein CASSLTAGTPQETQYF. V gene TRBV28 combines with J gene TRBJ2-5; D is perhaps TRBD1 or TRBD2 (6 bases each). Germline lookup yields CDR1 MDHEN and CDR2 SYDVKM. This CDR3 is 16 amino acids long. V shed 2 bases and J shed 1 base, with 14 bases lying between them.

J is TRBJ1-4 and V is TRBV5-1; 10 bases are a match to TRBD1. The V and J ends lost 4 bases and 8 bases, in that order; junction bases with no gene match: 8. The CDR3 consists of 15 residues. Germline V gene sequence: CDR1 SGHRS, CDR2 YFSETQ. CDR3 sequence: CASSTAGTGEEKLFF. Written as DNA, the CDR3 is TGCGCCAGCAGCACGGCCGGGACAGGGGAGGAAAAACTGTTTTTT.

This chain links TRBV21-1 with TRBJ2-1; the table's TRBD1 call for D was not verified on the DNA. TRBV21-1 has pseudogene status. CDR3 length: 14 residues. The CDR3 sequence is CASSARGQVNEQFF. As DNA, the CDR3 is TGTGCCAGCAGCGCCCGGGGACAGGTCAATGAGCAGTTCTTC.

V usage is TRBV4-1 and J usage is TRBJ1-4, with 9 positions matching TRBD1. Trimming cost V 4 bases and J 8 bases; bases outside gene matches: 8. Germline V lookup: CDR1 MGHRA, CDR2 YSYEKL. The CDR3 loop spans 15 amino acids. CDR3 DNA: TGCGCCAGCAGCCGACCGGGACAGGGAGGCGAAAAACTGTTTTTT. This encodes CASSRPGQGGEKLFF.

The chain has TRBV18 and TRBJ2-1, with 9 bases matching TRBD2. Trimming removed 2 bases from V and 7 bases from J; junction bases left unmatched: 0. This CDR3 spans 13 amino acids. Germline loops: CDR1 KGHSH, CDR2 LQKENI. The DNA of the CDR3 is TGTGCCAGCTCACCAGGACTAGCGAATGAGCAGTTCTTC. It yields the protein CASSPGLANEQFF.

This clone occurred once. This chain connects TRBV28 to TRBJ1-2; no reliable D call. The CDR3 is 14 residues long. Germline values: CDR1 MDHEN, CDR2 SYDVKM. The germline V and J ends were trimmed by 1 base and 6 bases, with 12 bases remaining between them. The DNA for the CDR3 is TGTGCCAGCAGTTTATTTTCAGGACGCCATGGCTACACCTTC. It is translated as CASSLFSGRHGYTF.

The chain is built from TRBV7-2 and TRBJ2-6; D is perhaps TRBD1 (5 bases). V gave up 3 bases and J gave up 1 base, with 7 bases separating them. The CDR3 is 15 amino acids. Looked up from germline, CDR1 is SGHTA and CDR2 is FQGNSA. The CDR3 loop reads CASSLGQSGANVLTF. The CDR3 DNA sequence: TGTGCCAGCAGCTTGGGGCAGTCTGGGGCCAACGTCCTGACTTTC.

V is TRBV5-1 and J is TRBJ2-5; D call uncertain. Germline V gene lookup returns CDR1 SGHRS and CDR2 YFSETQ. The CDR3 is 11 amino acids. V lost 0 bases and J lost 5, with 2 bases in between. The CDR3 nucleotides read TGCGCCAGCAGCTTGGACGAGACCCAGTACTTC. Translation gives CASSLDETQYF.